This T cell receptor beta chain was sequenced during a study of cytomegalovirus exposure and HLA in healthy donors. The CDR3 spans 13 residues. The junction had 6 bases not matched to a gene; V was cut back by 4 bases and J by 9 bases. In germline, CDR1 is GTSNPN, CDR2 SVGIG (reference sequence). A word on this clone: What it binds is not known.

Overall study findings and caveats: Per a later analysis, about 17,000 TCR beta sequences showed association with HLA alleles at 0.05 false discovery rate. As a later analysis revealed, most CMV-associated TCR beta chains appeared HLA-restricted.

PCR involved 60 Vbeta and 13 Jbeta primers. Generated by immunoSEQ multiplex PCR, the TCRdb table keeps only in-frame clones and is missing some. The sample lists around 53,000 clones; about three quarters were seen once. Each donor was healthy, and each was a bone marrow donor. This sequence joins TRBV30 and TRBJ2-1; 10 bases fit TRBD2. This clonotype originated in a man aged 18-30 years in good health and CMV-seronegative. The sample was PBMCs. The CDR3 sequence: CAWIRLAGAEQFF. CDR3 DNA sequence: TGTGCCTGGATCAGGCTAGCGGGAGCTGAGCAGTTCTTC.